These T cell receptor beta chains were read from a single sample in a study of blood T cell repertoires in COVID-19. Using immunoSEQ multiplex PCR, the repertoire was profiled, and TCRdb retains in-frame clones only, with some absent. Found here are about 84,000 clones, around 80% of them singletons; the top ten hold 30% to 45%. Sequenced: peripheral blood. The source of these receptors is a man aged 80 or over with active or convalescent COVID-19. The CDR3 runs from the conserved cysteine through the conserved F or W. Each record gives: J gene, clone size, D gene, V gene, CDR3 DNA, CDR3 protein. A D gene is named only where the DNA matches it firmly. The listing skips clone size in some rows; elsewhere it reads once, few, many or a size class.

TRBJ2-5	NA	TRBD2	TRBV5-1	TGCGCCAGCAGCTTGGCTAGCGGGGCGCAAGAGACCCAGTACTTC	CASSLASGAQETQYF
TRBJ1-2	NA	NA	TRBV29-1	TGCAGCGTGTCCAGGGGTAGTGGCTACACCTTC	CSVSRGSGYTF
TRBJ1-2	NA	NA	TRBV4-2	TGTGCCAGCAGCCAAGCCCTAGGGCAGGGGAACGGCTACACCTTC	CASSQALGQGNGYTF
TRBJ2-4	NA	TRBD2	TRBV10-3	TGTGCCATCAGGGAGCGGGAGGGCGGCATTCAGTACTTC	CAIREREGGIQYF
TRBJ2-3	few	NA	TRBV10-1	TGCGCCAGCCGGAGTGGAGATACGCAGTATTTT	CASRSGDTQYF
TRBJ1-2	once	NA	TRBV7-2	TGTGCCAGCAGCTTGTCAGGGGTGGCCAACTATGGCTACACCTTC	CASSLSGVANYGYTF
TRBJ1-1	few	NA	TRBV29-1	TGCAGCGTTGAGGGGAGCTGGAGGACTGAAGCTTTCTTT	CSVEGSWRTEAFF
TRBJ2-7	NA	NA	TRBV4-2	TGTGCCAGCAGTCATTTAGACACGGGGTACGAGCAGTACTTC	CASSHLDTGYEQYF
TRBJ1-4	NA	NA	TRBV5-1	TGCGCCAGCAGCTTGGATGAGGGGAGGGAAAAACTGTTTTTT	CASSLDEGREKLFF
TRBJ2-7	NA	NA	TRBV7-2	TGTGCCAGCAGCTTAAGGGTGGACTCTTTCTACGAGCAGTACTTC	CASSLRVDSFYEQYF
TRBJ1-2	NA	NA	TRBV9	TGTGCCAGCAGCGTAGGTGCAGGGGCAGGCTATGGCTACACCTTC	CASSVGAGAGYGYTF
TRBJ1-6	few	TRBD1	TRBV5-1	TGCGCCAGCAGCCCCGGACAGGGAGGTTCACCCCTCCACTTT	CASSPGQGGSPLHF
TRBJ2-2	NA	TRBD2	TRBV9	TGTGCCAGCAGCTTCACCGGGACTAGGGTCGCCGGGGAGCTGTTTTTT	CASSFTGTRVAGELFF